Presented here are 13 T cell receptor beta chains from one specimen sequenced in a study of cytomegalovirus exposure and HLA in healthy donors. Sequencing used immunoSEQ multiplex PCR; TCRdb keeps in-frame clones, though not all of them. Of around 200,000 clones detected, 80% to 85% appear once; the ten largest clones hold under 3.5%. Sequencing was carried out using PBMCs. The receptors derive from a woman under 30 in good health and CMV-seropositive.

This rearrangement joins TRBV5-5 to TRBJ1-2; weak D call: TRBD1 (5 bases). The CDR3 is 14 residues long. The V and J ends lost 4 bases and 6 bases respectively, with 16 bases between them. Germline CDR1 is SGHKS and CDR2 is YYEKEE (reference sequence). As DNA, the CDR3 is TGTGCCAGCAGCCCTACCGGGAGGACAAATGGCTACACCTTC. It translates to CASSPTGRTNGYTF.

V and J are TRBV5-4 and TRBJ2-7, with a possible D match to TRBD2 (7 bases). CDR1 SGHNT and CDR2 YYREEE come from the germline V gene (reference sequence). The CDR3 loop spans 15 amino acids. V lost 4 bases and J 5 bases, leaving 19 bases between the germline ends. The DNA for the CDR3 is TGTGCCAGCAGCACGGGGGGCTTCGTGAACAACGAGCAGTACTTC. Translated: CASSTGGFVNNEQYF.

The J gene is TRBJ2-1, the V gene TRBV5-1; D is possibly TRBD1 (6 bases). Germline loops: CDR1 SGHRS, CDR2 YFSETQ. This CDR3 has 18 amino acids. The V gene lost 4 bases and the J gene lost 0 bases, with 20 bases spanning the gap. CDR3 sequence: CASSVRDTRTYSYNEQFF. Written as DNA, the CDR3 is TGCGCCAGCAGCGTTCGGGACACGCGGACTTACTCCTACAATGAGCAGTTCTTC.

V usage is TRBV15 and J usage is TRBJ1-2; D might be TRBD1 (6 bases). V lost 2 bases and J lost 5, with 9 bases in between. The CDR3 totals 13 residues. Germline CDR1 is LNHNV and CDR2 is YYDKDF (reference sequence). The CDR3, as DNA: TGTGCCACCAGCAGATCAGGGGAGTATGGCTACACCTTC. As protein: CATSRSGEYGYTF.

This clone has only a few counts. The chain couples TRBV29-1 to TRBJ1-5; D ambiguous. Germline V gene sequence: CDR1 SQVTM, CDR2 ANQGSEA. This CDR3 spans 11 amino acids. The V end was cut by 4 bases, the J end by 9 bases, with 10 bases between. This CDR3 reads CSVAVLVPQHF. CDR3 coding DNA: TGCAGCGTTGCGGTACTCGTGCCCCAGCATTTT.

V gene TRBV7-9 combines with J gene TRBJ1-5; the match to TRBD1 covers 10 bases. CDR3 length: 18 residues. V trimming: 3 bases; J trimming: 2 bases; junction bases outside the gene matches: 10. Germline-derived CDR1 and CDR2 are SEHNR and FQNEAQ (reference sequence). The CDR3 here is CASSFEYWDRGGNQPQHF. DNA of the CDR3: TGTGCCAGCAGCTTTGAGTACTGGGACAGGGGAGGCAATCAGCCCCAGCATTTT.

The chain is built from TRBV13 and TRBJ2-5; tentatively, D is TRBD1 (6 bases). V was shortened by 7 bases and J by 2 bases, with 14 bases between the two germline ends. The CDR3 has 14 residues. Germline-derived CDR1 and CDR2 are PRHDT and FYEKMQ (reference sequence). The CDR3 bases are TGTGCCAGCACCCTCACAGGGAAGCAAGAGACCCAGTACTTC. This encodes CASTLTGKQETQYF.

Concerning this clone: An end of the junction differs from the germline gene, which may be a read error. DNA of the CDR3: TGTGCCAGCAGCTTCCGGGGACAGCGGGGGGGAAGGGTCTTC. Translating gives CASSFRGQRGGRVF. J is TRBJ2-1 and V is TRBV7-8; TRBD2 matches at 10 bases. The CDR3 runs to 14 residues. Germline V gene data show CDR1 as SGHVS and CDR2 as FQNEAQ.

The V and J genes are TRBV9 and TRBJ1-3; D is possibly TRBD1 (6 bases). Germline V gene sequence: CDR1 SGDLS, CDR2 YYNGEE. This CDR3 contains 17 residues. V shed 3 bases and J shed 1 base, with 17 bases lying between them. CDR3 sequence reads: CASSAPKVDRSGNTIYF. As DNA, the CDR3 is TGTGCCAGCAGCGCCCCTAAGGTGGACAGATCTGGAAACACCATATATTTT.

This clone was seen once. This chain uses TRBV5-1 with TRBJ1-1; 10 nucleotides line up with TRBD1. Per germline, CDR1 SGHRS and CDR2 YFSETQ. J lost 1 base, V lost 1 base, and 7 bases had no gene match. The CDR3 spans 17 residues. The CDR3 loop reads CASSLLLGQGTNTEAFF. CDR3 DNA sequence: TGCGCCAGCAGCTTGTTGCTGGGACAGGGGACGAACACTGAAGCTTTCTTT.

This clone was observed a few times. CDR3 sequence reads: CSIRRDTEAFF. The CDR3 DNA sequence: TGCAGCATCCGGCGGGACACTGAAGCTTTCTTT. The chain is built from TRBV29-1 and TRBJ1-1; unclear D gene. V lost 8 bases, J lost 3 bases, and 10 bases lay in between. The germline V gene has CDR1 SQVTM and CDR2 ANQGSEA. This CDR3 is built from 11 residues.

J is TRBJ2-1 and V is TRBV6-5; D might be TRBD1 (6 bases). Per germline, CDR1 MNHEY and CDR2 SVGAGI. The V and J ends lost 4 bases and 14 bases respectively, with 24 bases between them. The CDR3 length is 15 residues. CDR3 in DNA: TGTGCCAGCAGTTCATCCTCCGGGCCTGGACAGCGAAAGTTCTTC. It translates to CASSSSSGPGQRKFF.

V gene TRBV5-1 combines with J gene TRBJ1-1; 8 nucleotides agree with TRBD1. Unmatched junction bases numbered 9, after V lost 5 bases and J lost 0 bases. The CDR3 sequence is 16 residues long. The germline V gene encodes CDR1 SGHRS and CDR2 YFSETQ. As DNA, the CDR3 is TGCGCCAGCAGTTTTGGGACAGGCCCTCTGAACACTGAAGCTTTCTTT. This encodes CASSFGTGPLNTEAFF. The full variable domain, completed using reference TRBV5-1 and TRBJ1-1, is KAGVTQTPRYLIKTRGQQVTLSCSPISGHRSVSWYQQTPGQGLQFLFEYFSETQRNKGNFPGRFSGRQFSNSRSEMNVSTLELGDSALYLCASSFGTGPLNTEAFFGQGTRLTVV.